This TCR beta chain was found in a study of OX40 agonist ivuxolimab in advanced cancers. Study-wide context: Among those enrolled, mean age was about 62 years (range roughly 23 to 85) and about 81% were male.

A remark on this clone: What it binds is unknown.

Regarding the study as a whole: Nonresponders, in some cases, also had low normalized T-cell clonal expansion. Antigen specificity of clonally expanded peripheral T cells was not established.

Blood samples were obtained at baseline, cycle 4 day 1, and cycle 7 day 1. The germline V and J ends were trimmed by 4 bases and 7 bases, with 9 bases remaining between them. The CDR3 has 12 amino acids. Germline CDR1 SGHNT, CDR2 YYREEE (reference sequence). Only in-frame clones appear in the TCRdb table, and some are missing; sequencing was by immunoSEQ multiplex PCR. The table has roughly 70,000 clones, approximately 88% seen once. This rearrangement joins TRBV5-4 to TRBJ2-1; D ambiguous. The source of this sequence is an adult with an advanced solid tumor such as melanoma, head and neck, liver or kidney cancer. This specimen was CD4+ or CD8+ T cells sorted from blood, taken in a trial of the OX40 agonist ivuxolimab. The CDR3 is CASSLLPNEQFF. The CDR3 nucleotides read TGTGCCAGCAGCCTGTTACCGAATGAGCAGTTCTTC.